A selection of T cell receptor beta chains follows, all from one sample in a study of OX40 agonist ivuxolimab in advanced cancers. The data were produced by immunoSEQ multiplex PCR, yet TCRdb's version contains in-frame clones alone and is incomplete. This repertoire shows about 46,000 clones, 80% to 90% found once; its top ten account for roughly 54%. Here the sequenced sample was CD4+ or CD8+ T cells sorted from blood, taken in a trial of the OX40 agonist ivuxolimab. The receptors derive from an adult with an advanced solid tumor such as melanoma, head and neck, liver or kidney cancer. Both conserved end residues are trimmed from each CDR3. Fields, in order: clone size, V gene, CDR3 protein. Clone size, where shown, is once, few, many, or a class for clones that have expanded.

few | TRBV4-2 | ASSQEGGGPYEQY
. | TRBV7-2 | ASSKGGTDPSGANVLT
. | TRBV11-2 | ASSPRRQTNTEAF
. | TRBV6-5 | ASMWAEPFQETQY
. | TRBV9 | ASSDLAGGGNEQF
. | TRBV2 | ASKGQGARTGELF
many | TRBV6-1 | ASSEAGDSPYEQY
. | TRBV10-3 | AISDWDDSNQPQH
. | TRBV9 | ASSVASSGSKEETQY
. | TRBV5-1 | ASSLEGDEKLF
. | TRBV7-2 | ASSFTTNSYEQY
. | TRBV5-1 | ASTGQEGTGELF
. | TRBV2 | ASNTRGSSYEQY
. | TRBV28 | ASSLPTGLYEQY
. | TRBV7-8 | ASSHDASNEQF
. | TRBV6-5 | ASSHLRGFDEKLF
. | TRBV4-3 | ASSQDLYRWNTEAF
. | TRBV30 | AWNRDNNYGYT
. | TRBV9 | ASSVDSGNYEQY
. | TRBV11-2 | ASSFSPGTGKNSYEQY
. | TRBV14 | ASSQDSRQGYQETQY
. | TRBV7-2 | ASSLEERGYT
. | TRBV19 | ASSIGTGKLF
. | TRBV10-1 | ASSSRVTDTQY